This T cell receptor beta chain derives from a study of shared clonotypes between healthy human individuals. Whole-study findings and limits: Tissue TCR repertoires likely differ from these blood-only repertoires.

It was at deep level that the assay was run. Only in-frame clones appear in the TCRdb table, and some are missing; sequencing was by immunoSEQ multiplex PCR. Of about 2,200,000 clones detected, roughly 91% appear once; the ten largest clones hold about 1.5%. CD45RO-negative CD8 cells positively selected for CCR7 made up the naive population, which excluded terminally differentiated effector memory CD45RA+ cells. About this clone: The antigen is undetermined.

Sequencing was carried out using naive CD8+ T cells from PBMCs. This receptor was taken from a young man in good health. Some clones in this sample may be carry-over from other donors' samples.

Here the CDR3 DNA reads TGTGCCAGCAGTCTATACAGGAGCCCTGAAGAGCTTGGAGCTTTCTTT. This translates into CASSLYRSPEELGAFF. The rearrangement uses TRBV2 and TRBJ1-1, with D tentatively TRBD1 (5 bases). The V gene lost 5 bases and the J gene lost 10 bases, with 26 bases spanning the gap. The CDR3 contains 16 residues. CDR1 SNHLY and CDR2 FYNNEI come from the germline V gene.